This entry concerns a single T cell receptor beta chain. Its antigen is unidentified. Germline assignment: CDR1 LGHDT and CDR2 YNNKEL (reference sequence). V was clipped by 1 base and J by 1 base, with 4 bases between them. The CDR3 extends over 13 amino acids. The data stem from a study of T cell responses to AZD1222 COVID-19 vaccine. General study findings and limits: Females outnumbered males among donors, who were mostly white British; clonal diversity was possibly underestimated.

Generated by immunoSEQ multiplex PCR, the TCRdb table keeps only in-frame clones and is missing some. The repertoire has some 170,000 clones, 85% to 90% of them found once; the top ten carry 1.6%. The J gene is TRBJ1-1, the V gene TRBV3-1 (or the pseudogene TRBV3-2); D uncertain. This receptor was identified in an adult in good health. The sample in question was peripheral blood, obtained on day 0 of AZD1222 vaccination. CDR3 sequence (DNA): TGTGCCAGCAGCCAAGGTGGGAACACTGAAGCTTTCTTT. Translated: CASSQGGNTEAFF.